This record looks at one T cell receptor beta chain sequence and its context. This CDR3 is built from 14 residues. Germline values: CDR1 SGHVS, CDR2 FQNEAQ. With V trimmed by 5 bases and J by 6 bases, 8 bases remained unmatched. This sample stems from a study of blood T cells in healthy people across ages. Study summary: Template switching picked up about one barcoded beta molecule for each two T cells.

Primers used in a second PCR of roughly 7 to 12 cycles were a sample-barcoded 5' primer and a J-beta primer mix. TCRdb processed the 5' RACE reads anew with MiXCR; each CDR3 protein has one entry. The data contain about 1.6 million distinct CDR3 sequences, about 32% of them seen just once; the ten biggest clones take up 10% to 12%. Total RNA was isolated from each sample in quantities of at least 5.5 micrograms. The sample taken for sequencing was blood. The receptor comes from a woman in her twenties or thirties in good health. The chain couples TRBV7-8 to TRBJ2-7, with 9 nucleotides matching TRBD2. CDR3 coding DNA: TGTGCCAGCAGCCTCGGGGGACTAGCTGGCGAGCAGTACTTC. This codes for CASSLGGLAGEQYF.